The sample holds a few counts of the clone carrying this TCR beta chain. The data derive from a study of shared clonotypes between healthy human individuals. V was shortened by 1 base and J by 8 bases, with 6 bases between the two germline ends. The germline V gene has CDR1 SGHNT and CDR2 YYREEE (reference sequence). CDR3 length equals 11 residues. Using immunoSEQ multiplex PCR, the repertoire was profiled, and TCRdb retains in-frame clones only, with some absent. The table has fewer than 1 million clones, approximately 96% seen once. Terminally differentiated effector memory CD45RA+ cells were excluded by CCR7 positive selection of CD45RO-negative cells.

The sequence was obtained from a man aged 30 to 45 in good health. The chain carries TRBV5-4 and TRBJ1-2; D is uncertain. The sequencing sample was made of naive CD8+ T cells sorted from blood. The CDR3 DNA follows: TGTGCCAGCAGCTTGTCGGGGGGCTACACCTTC. This sequence encodes CASSLSGGYTF.